Following are 15 T cell receptor beta chains from one sample sequenced in a study of regulatory T cells in long-lasting Graves disease. Time point noted: persistent/refractory GD, antithyroid drugs over 5 years with positive TRAb. Scientists built the TCR library using RNA that was extracted from PBMCs. HTBI primers from iRepertoire and Arm-PCR of CDR3 regions yielded the TCR beta libraries. TCRdb called the multiplex PCR reads again in MiXCR, with one record for every CDR3 protein. The sample includes approximately 500,000 distinct CDR3 sequences, about 22% of them seen just once. The sample in question was peripheral blood mononuclear cells (PBMCs), obtained when the disease was refractory, from a patient treated with antithyroid drugs. These receptor sequences come from a female donor with Graves disease.

The J gene is TRBJ1-1, the V gene TRBV7-6, with a weak D call TRBD1 (6 bases). CDR1 SGHVS and CDR2 FNYEAQ come from the germline V gene. Trimming cost V 6 bases and J 1 base, with 27 bases left between them. The length of the CDR3 is 19 residues. In DNA, the CDR3 is TGTGCCAGCAGTCTGGGGGGGCAGGTTCCTTTGACTACGAACACTGAAGCTTTCTTT. Encoded protein: CASSLGGQVPLTTNTEAFF.

This clonotype was detected only a few times. V is TRBV12-3 or TRBV12-4 and J is TRBJ2-4, with D hard to call. This CDR3 spans 11 amino acids. V lost 3 bases, J lost 12 bases, and 9 bases lay in between. CDR3 bases: TGTGCCAGCAGTTTGGGCACGGATCAGTACTTC. Translation: CASSLGTDQYF.

The chain joins TRBV5-4 to TRBJ1-2; 9 bases agree with TRBD1. The V gene's germline CDR1 is SGHNT and CDR2 YYREEE (reference sequence). V lost 5 bases, J lost 7 bases, and 24 bases stayed unmatched. The CDR3 has 19 amino acids. This chain's CDR3 is CASSRSRNRDREQISGYTF. The CDR3 DNA reads as TGTGCCAGCAGTCGCTCAAGAAACCGGGACAGGGAACAGATCTCTGGCTACACCTTC.

This clonotype was observed a few times. The chain uses TRBV11-2 and TRBJ1-1; 7 nucleotides match TRBD1. This CDR3 is built from 15 residues. Germline trimming cut 1 base from V and 3 bases from J; bases unmatched to any gene: 5. Germline V gene sequence: CDR1 SGHAT, CDR2 FQNNGV. The CDR3 DNA reads TGTGCCAGCAGCTTAGTCGCAGGGGGGGACACTGAAGCTTTCTTT. Translating gives CASSLVAGGDTEAFF.

This clonotype was recorded many times. The chain has TRBV19 and TRBJ1-2; D remains ambiguous. CDR1 and CDR2 (germline): LNHDA, SQIVND (reference sequence). The CDR3 consists of 13 residues. Trimming took 5 bases from V and 0 from J, leaving 7 bases between them. The chain's CDR3 is CASSSQPNYGYTF. CDR3 nucleotides: TGTGCCAGTAGTTCCCAGCCTAACTATGGCTACACCTTC. The full variable domain, its missing parts supplied by reference TRBV19 and TRBJ1-2, is DGGITQSPKYLFRKEGQNVTLSCEQNLNHDAMYWYRQDPGQGLRLIYYSQIVNDFQKGDIAEGYSVSREKKESFPLTVTSAQKNPTAFYLCASSSQPNYGYTFGSGTRLTVV.

This clonotype was detected ten times or more. The chain carries TRBV6-1 and TRBJ2-6; no clear D. This CDR3 comprises 16 residues. From germline, CDR1 is MNHNS and CDR2 SASEGT. V lost 6 bases, J lost 0 bases, and 12 bases lay in between. In DNA form, the CDR3 reads TGTGCCAGCAGCCTTGTCCTGGGCTCTGGGGCCAACGTCCTGACTTTC. It specifies CASSLVLGSGANVLTF.

CDR3 DNA sequence: TGTGCCAGCAGCTCGGGGACAGCGGTTAGCTCCTACGAGCAGTACTTC. This translates into CASSSGTAVSSYEQYF. The chain uses TRBV6-2 or TRBV6-3 and TRBJ2-7; 7 nucleotides line up with TRBD1. The CDR3 runs 16 residues. In germline, CDR1 is MNHEY, CDR2 SVGEGT. V shed 6 bases and J 0 bases; nucleotides not matched to a gene: 11.

The chain carries TRBV6-2 or TRBV6-3 and TRBJ2-4; the D call may be TRBD1 or TRBD2 (6 bases each). Per germline, CDR1 MNHEY and CDR2 SVGEGT. There are 16 residues in the CDR3. With 2 bases removed from V and 0 bases from J, the gap between germline ends came to 11 bases. The CDR3 region has the DNA TGTGCCAGCAGTTACCCGGGGGCACTAGCCAAAAACATTCAGTACTTC. It encodes CASSYPGALAKNIQYF.

This sequence joins TRBV9 and TRBJ1-5; D may be TRBD1 (6 bases). The germline V and J ends were trimmed by 3 bases and 4 bases, with 8 bases remaining between them. Germline CDR1 and CDR2: SGDLS and YYNGEE. The CDR3 loop spans 13 amino acids. In DNA form, the CDR3 reads TGTGCCAGCAGCGGACAGGATAATCAGCCCCAGCATTTT. Residues: CASSGQDNQPQHF. Filled out from reference TRBV9 and TRBJ1-5, the complete variable domain reads DSGVTQTPKHLITATGQRVTLRCSPRSGDLSVYWYQQSLDQGLQFLIQYYNGEERAKGNILERFSAQQFPDLHSELNLSSLELGDSALYFCASSGQDNQPQHFGDGTRLSIL.

This clonotype came up a few times. The rearrangement uses TRBV5-1 and TRBJ1-2, with D possibly matching TRBD1 (5 bases). Germline CDR1 SGHRS, CDR2 YFSETQ. The CDR3 has 14 amino acids. V was trimmed by 0 bases and J by 7 bases, leaving 13 bases between them. The CDR3 spells CASSLERGGSGYTF. The CDR3 bases are TGCGCCAGCAGCTTGGAACGGGGGGGGTCTGGCTACACCTTC.

This clonotype was observed many times. The V call is TRBV7-9, the J call TRBJ2-7; weak D call: TRBD1 (5 bases). Per the germline V gene, CDR1 is SEHNR and CDR2 is FQNEAQ (reference sequence). The CDR3 is 14 amino acids. Trimming shortened V by 3 bases and J by 1 base, and 10 bases separated the two germline ends. The DNA of the CDR3 is TGTGCCAGCAGCTTCCAGGGCGAGTCCTACGAGCAGTACTTC. Protein sequence: CASSFQGESYEQYF.

At least ten counts were recorded for this clonotype. The chain couples TRBV11-2 to TRBJ1-2; 7 bases are shared with TRBD1. Germline lookup yields CDR1 SGHAT and CDR2 FQNNGV. The CDR3 length is 14 residues. The junction had 9 bases not matched to a gene; V was cut back by 6 bases and J by 5 bases. The CDR3 is CASRRRDRFYGYTF. CDR3 bases: TGTGCCAGCAGACGAAGGGACAGATTTTATGGCTACACCTTC.

The V and J genes are TRBV2 and TRBJ1-6; D is unclear. The CDR3 is made up of 14 amino acids. Germline CDR1 and CDR2: SNHLY and FYNNEI. V was shortened by 8 bases and J by 6 bases, with 14 bases between the two germline ends. The CDR3 sequence: CASATPEGNSPLHF. The CDR3 DNA is TGTGCCAGCGCTACCCCGGAGGGTAATTCACCCCTCCACTTT.

There are many counts of this clonotype. This rearrangement joins TRBV27 to TRBJ2-7, with 10 bases fitting TRBD2. The CDR3 extends over 16 amino acids. Germline-derived CDR1 and CDR2 are MNHEY and SMNVEV (reference sequence). The V segment lost 2 bases and the J segment 0 bases; nucleotides outside the gene matches: 4. The CDR3 protein is CASSLVAGGNSYEQYF. The CDR3 coding sequence is TGTGCCAGCAGTTTAGTAGCGGGAGGCAACTCCTACGAGCAGTACTTC.

This clonotype was seen many times. V usage is TRBV27 and J usage is TRBJ2-7; possibly TRBD2 for D (5 bases). The CDR3 has 12 residues. Trimming removed 5 bases from V and 5 bases from J, with 10 bases in between. Germline V CDR1 and CDR2: MNHEY, SMNVEV (reference sequence). CDR3 nucleotide sequence: TGTGCCAGCAGTAGCGGCAGGAACGAGCAGTACTTC. This translates into CASSSGRNEQYF.